This T cell receptor (beta chain) is drawn from a study of T cells in localized non-small cell lung cancer. Study-wide points: Paired adjacent lung recovered a median about 60 of the top 100 tumor clones.

V lost 3 bases and J lost 3; bases outside the gene matches: 8. The CDR3 loop spans 17 amino acids. Germline CDR1 reads LNHNV; CDR2 reads YYDKDF (reference sequence). On this clone itself: Its target is not known.

Sequencing used immunoSEQ multiplex PCR; TCRdb keeps in-frame clones, though not all of them. The sample lists around 91,000 clones, approximately 88% occurring once. The chain uses TRBV15 and TRBJ1-4; 9 bases are a match to TRBD1. The clonotype was recovered from a man aged 40 to 69 with stage I squamous cell lung carcinoma. The starting material was peripheral blood, obtained before any cancer treatment. The CDR3 region is CATSSPSQGASNEKLFF. CDR3 in DNA: TGTGCCACCAGCAGTCCATCACAGGGGGCCTCTAATGAAAAACTGTTTTTT.